What follows are 12 T cell receptor beta chains derived from one specimen sequenced in a study of T cell changes during pregnancy in multiple sclerosis. Generated by immunoSEQ multiplex PCR, the TCRdb table keeps only in-frame clones and is missing some. The repertoire has around 43,000 clones, about 91% of them found once; the top ten carry roughly 0.72%. Source: CD4+ T cells from peripheral blood mononuclear cells, taken before pregnancy. The origin of the receptors is a female donor with multiple sclerosis, enrolled in a pregnancy study.

The rearrangement uses TRBV4-3 and TRBJ1-1; possibly TRBD1 for D (6 bases). This CDR3 region has 12 residues. The V gene lost 7 bases and the J gene lost 5 bases, with 11 bases spanning the gap. Germline loops: CDR1 LGHNA, CDR2 YSLEER. CDR3 nucleotides: TGCGCCAGCAAGTCCCAGGGGACTGAAGCTTTCTTT. It codes for CASKSQGTEAFF.

The V gene is TRBV19, the J gene TRBJ2-7, with D possibly being TRBD1 (6 bases). CDR1 LNHDA and CDR2 SQIVND come from the germline V gene (reference sequence). V lost 5 bases and J lost 5, with 16 bases in between. This CDR3 has 14 amino acids. The CDR3 here is CASSSPGQSHEQYF. CDR3 nucleotides: TGTGCCAGTAGTTCGCCGGGACAAAGCCACGAGCAGTACTTC. The variable domain in full, completed from reference TRBV19 and TRBJ2-7, reads DGGITQSPKYLFRKEGQNVTLSCEQNLNHDAMYWYRQDPGQGLRLIYYSQIVNDFQKGDIAEGYSVSREKKESFPLTVTSAQKNPTAFYLCASSSPGQSHEQYFGPGTRLTVT.

This clone was counted a few times. The rearrangement uses TRBV19 and TRBJ2-3; TRBD2 matches 15 bases. The germline V gene encodes CDR1 LNHDA and CDR2 SQIVND (reference sequence). The CDR3 has 13 residues. With 9 bases clipped from V and 6 bases from J, the junction kept 1 base outside the gene matches. The CDR3 loop reads CASGTSGRDTQYF. CDR3 DNA sequence: TGTGCCAGCGGGACTAGCGGGAGGGATACGCAGTATTTT.

The chain employs TRBV5-4 and TRBJ2-3; D remains ambiguous. The CDR3 length is 15 residues. CDR1 is SGHNT, CDR2 YYREEE, per germline (reference sequence). Trimming left V 3 bases short and J 0 bases short, with 11 bases between. The CDR3: CASSSQLVSTDTQYF. The CDR3, as DNA: TGTGCCAGCAGCTCTCAACTCGTTAGCACAGATACGCAGTATTTT.

This clone was detected only once. Sequence at one end of the junction differs from germline and may be a read error. The V call is TRBV20-1, the J call TRBJ2-5; possible D gene TRBD2, 6 bases. The germline V gene has CDR1 DFQATT and CDR2 SNEGSKA (reference sequence). This CDR3 is built from 11 residues. Here the CDR3 DNA reads TGCAGTGCCACCGCCGGGACTCGCCGCGACTTC. Protein sequence: CSATAGTRRDF.

The CDR3 DNA is TGTGCCAGCAGCAAGGGGGGGAGGGGGTCCGACAAGCACAATGAGCAGTTCTTC. Translating gives CASSKGGRGSDKHNEQFF. The V gene is TRBV21-1, the J gene TRBJ2-1; TRBD2 is taken as the D call from the table, unchecked against the DNA. TRBV21-1 is annotated as a pseudogene. CDR3 length: 18 residues.

The chain uses TRBV5-1 and TRBJ2-5, with D perhaps matching TRBD2 (5 bases). Trimming removed 4 bases from V and 3 bases from J, with 10 bases in between. The CDR3 is 13 residues long. Germline CDR1 reads SGHRS; CDR2 reads YFSETQ. CDR3 DNA sequence: TGCGCCAGCAGCCCGAGGGCCAAAGAGACCCAGTACTTC. Protein product: CASSPRAKETQYF.

This CDR3 reads CASSLGPSGSAEYTQYF. The CDR3 coding sequence is TGCGCCAGCAGCTTGGGGCCCAGCGGGAGTGCCGAGTATACGCAGTATTTT. The chain recombines TRBV5-1 with TRBJ2-3; TRBD2 matches at 8 bases. V shed 0 bases, J shed 7 bases, and the junction held 13 bases outside the gene matches. The CDR3 loop spans 17 amino acids. The germline CDR1 and CDR2 sequences are SGHRS and YFSETQ.

This chain links TRBV28 with TRBJ1-1, with TRBD1 matching 7 bases. The CDR3 runs 18 residues. The J segment lost 2 bases and the V segment lost 2 bases, leaving 14 bases of the junction unmatched. Germline CDR1 and CDR2: MDHEN and SYDVKM. DNA of the CDR3: TGTGCCAGCAGTTTACCCCAGGGACCCGGAGGGGGCAACACTGAAGCTTTCTTT. Its translation is CASSLPQGPGGGNTEAFF.

The V and J genes are TRBV6-1 and TRBJ1-5, with TRBD1 identical over 9 bases. There are 13 residues in the CDR3. CDR1 is MNHNS and CDR2 is SASEGT in the germline V gene. J was trimmed by 4 bases and V by 8 bases; bases with no gene match: 3. Here the CDR3 reads CASLGTGNQPQHF. The CDR3 nucleotides read TGTGCCAGCCTCGGGACAGGGAATCAGCCCCAGCATTTT.

This clone has just one count. The chain couples TRBV5-6 to TRBJ1-3; no definite D call. The CDR3 covers 16 residues. In germline, CDR1 is SGHDT, CDR2 YYEEEE. Between the trimmed V and J ends, which lost 5 bases and 3 bases, there was a span of 18 bases. The CDR3 loop is CASRSRLLADGNTIYF. Written as DNA, the CDR3 is TGTGCCAGCAGGTCACGATTACTAGCAGATGGAAACACCATATATTTT.

The gene calls are TRBV7-9 and TRBJ1-5; weak D call: TRBD1 (5 bases). V lost 3 bases, J lost 7 bases, and 10 bases lay in between. The germline gives CDR1 SEHNR, CDR2 FQNEAQ (reference sequence). The CDR3 extends over 13 amino acids. The CDR3: CASSLSRGQPQHF. For the CDR3, the DNA is TGTGCCAGCAGCTTGAGTAGGGGCCAGCCCCAGCATTTT.